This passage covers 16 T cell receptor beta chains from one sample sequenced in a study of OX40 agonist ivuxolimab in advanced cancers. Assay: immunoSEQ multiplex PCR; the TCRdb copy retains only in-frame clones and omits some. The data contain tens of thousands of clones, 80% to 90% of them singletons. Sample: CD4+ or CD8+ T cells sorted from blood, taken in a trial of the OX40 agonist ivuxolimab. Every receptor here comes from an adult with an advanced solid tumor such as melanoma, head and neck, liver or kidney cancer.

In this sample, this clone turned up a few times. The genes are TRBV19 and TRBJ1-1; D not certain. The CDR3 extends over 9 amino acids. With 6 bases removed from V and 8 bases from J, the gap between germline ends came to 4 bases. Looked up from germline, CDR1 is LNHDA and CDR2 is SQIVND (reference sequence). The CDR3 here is CASRGEAFF. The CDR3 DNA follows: TGTGCCAGTAGGGGAGAAGCTTTCTTT.

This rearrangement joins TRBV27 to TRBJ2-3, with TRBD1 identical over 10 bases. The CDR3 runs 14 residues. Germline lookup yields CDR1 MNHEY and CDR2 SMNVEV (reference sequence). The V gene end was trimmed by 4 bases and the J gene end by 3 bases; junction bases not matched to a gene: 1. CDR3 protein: CASSSGQGTDTQYF. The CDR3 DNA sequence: TGTGCCAGCAGTTCGGGACAGGGGACAGATACGCAGTATTTT.

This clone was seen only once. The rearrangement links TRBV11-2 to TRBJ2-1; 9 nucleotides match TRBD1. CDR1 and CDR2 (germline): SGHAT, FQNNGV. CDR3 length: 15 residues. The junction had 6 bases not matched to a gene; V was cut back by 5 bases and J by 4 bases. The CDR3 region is CASSLRQGGYNEQFF. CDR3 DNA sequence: TGTGCCAGCAGCCTAAGACAGGGGGGATACAATGAGCAGTTCTTC.

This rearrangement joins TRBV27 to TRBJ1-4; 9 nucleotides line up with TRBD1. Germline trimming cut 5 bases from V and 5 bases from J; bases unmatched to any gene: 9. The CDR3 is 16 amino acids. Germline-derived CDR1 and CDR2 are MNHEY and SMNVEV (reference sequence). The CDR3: CASSPVGTGKNEKLFF. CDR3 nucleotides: TGTGCCAGCAGTCCCGTCGGGACAGGGAAAAATGAAAAACTGTTTTTT.

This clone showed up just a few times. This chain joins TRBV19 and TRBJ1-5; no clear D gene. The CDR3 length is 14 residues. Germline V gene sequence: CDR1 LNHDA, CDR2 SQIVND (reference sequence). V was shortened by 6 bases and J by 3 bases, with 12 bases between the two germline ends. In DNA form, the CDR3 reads TGTGCCAGTAGGGGAGGGTGGGTCAATCAGCCCCAGCATTTT. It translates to CASRGGWVNQPQHF.

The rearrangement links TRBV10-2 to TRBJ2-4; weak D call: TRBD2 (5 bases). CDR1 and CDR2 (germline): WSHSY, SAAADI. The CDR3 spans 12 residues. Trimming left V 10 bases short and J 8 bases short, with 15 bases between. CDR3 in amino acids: CATKTPGDIQYF. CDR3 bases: TGCGCCACGAAGACCCCCGGGGACATTCAGTACTTC.

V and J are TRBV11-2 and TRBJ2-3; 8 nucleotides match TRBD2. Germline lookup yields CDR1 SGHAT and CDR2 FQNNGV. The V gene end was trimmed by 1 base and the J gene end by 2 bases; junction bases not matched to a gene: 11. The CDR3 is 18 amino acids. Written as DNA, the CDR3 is TGTGCCAGCAGCTTAGGCCGGGAGGGCATTTTTAACACAGATACGCAGTATTTT. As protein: CASSLGREGIFNTDTQYF.

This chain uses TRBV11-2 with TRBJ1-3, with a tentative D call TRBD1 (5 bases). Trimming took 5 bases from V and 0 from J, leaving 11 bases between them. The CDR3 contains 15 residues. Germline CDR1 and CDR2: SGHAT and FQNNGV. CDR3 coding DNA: TGTGCCAGCAGCCGAAAAAGGGGCTCTGGAAACACCATATATTTT. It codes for CASSRKRGSGNTIYF.

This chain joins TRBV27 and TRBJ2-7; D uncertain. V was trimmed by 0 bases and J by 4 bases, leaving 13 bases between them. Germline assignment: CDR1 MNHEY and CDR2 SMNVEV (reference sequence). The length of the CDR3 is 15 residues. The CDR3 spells CASSLSPGVQYEQYF. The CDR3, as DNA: TGTGCCAGCAGTTTATCGCCAGGAGTACAATACGAGCAGTACTTC.

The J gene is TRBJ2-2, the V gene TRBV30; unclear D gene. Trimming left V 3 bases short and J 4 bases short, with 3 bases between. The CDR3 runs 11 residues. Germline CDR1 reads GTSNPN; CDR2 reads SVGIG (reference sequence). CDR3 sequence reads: CAWRGTGELFF. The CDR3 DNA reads TGTGCCTGGAGGGGCACCGGGGAGCTGTTTTTT.

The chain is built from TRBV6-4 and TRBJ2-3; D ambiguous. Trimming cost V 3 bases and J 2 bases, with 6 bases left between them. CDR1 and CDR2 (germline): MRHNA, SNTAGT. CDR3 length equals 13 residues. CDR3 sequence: CASSEKDTDTQYF. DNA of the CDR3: TGTGCCAGCAGTGAAAAGGACACAGATACGCAGTATTTT.

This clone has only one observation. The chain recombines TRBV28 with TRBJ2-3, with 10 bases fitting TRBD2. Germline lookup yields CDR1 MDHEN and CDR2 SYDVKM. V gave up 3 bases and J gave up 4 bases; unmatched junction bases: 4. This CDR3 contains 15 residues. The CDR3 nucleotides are TGTGCCAGCAGTTTGATAGCGGGAGGTCCAGATACGCAGTATTTT. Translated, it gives CASSLIAGGPDTQYF.

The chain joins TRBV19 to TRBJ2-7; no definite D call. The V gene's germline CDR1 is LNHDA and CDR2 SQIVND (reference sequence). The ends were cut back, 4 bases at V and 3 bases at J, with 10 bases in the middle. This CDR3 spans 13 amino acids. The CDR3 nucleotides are TGTGCCAGTAGTACCTGGGTAGACTACGAGCAGTACTTC. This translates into CASSTWVDYEQYF.

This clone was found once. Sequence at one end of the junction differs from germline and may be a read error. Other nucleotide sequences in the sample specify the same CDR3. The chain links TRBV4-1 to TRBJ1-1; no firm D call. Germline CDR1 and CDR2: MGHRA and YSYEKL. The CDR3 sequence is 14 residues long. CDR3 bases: TGCGCCAGCAGCCAATTCCGGGGTGGAACTGAGGCTTTCTTT. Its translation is CASSQFRGGTEAFF.

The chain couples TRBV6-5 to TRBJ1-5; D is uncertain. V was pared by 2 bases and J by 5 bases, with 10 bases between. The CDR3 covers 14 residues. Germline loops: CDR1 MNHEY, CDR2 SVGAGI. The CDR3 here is CASSYSGIDQPQHF. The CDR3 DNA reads TGTGCCAGCAGTTACAGTGGCATCGATCAGCCCCAGCATTTT.

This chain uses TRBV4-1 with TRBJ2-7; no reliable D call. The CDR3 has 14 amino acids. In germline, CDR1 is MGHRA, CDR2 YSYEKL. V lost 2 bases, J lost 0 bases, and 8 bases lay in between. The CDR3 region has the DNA TGCGCCAGCAGCCAATTCGATCCCTCCTACGAGCAGTACTTC. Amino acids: CASSQFDPSYEQYF.